The 20 T cell receptor beta chains below come from one sample, sequenced in a study of post-analysis software for immune sequencing data. Overall study results and limits: TRBV segments more frequent in patients than in controls numbered five and included TRBV5-6, TRBV5-1 and TRBV20-1.

Sequencing libraries made from TCR beta cDNA carried unique molecular identifiers. TCRdb re-called the PCR reads with MiXCR, one entry per CDR3 protein. The sample lists roughly 570,000 distinct CDR3 sequences; around a third were seen once. Their antigens remain unidentified. The material sequenced was blood. The receptors were gathered from a girl between 2 and 17 years old with multiple sclerosis.

V is TRBV19 and J is TRBJ2-7; unclear D gene. CDR1 LNHDA and CDR2 SQIVND come from the germline V gene (reference sequence). Trimming cost V 8 bases and J 0 bases, with 14 bases left between them. The CDR3 contains 14 residues. The CDR3 is CASAPVWSSYEQYF. In nucleotides, the CDR3 is TGTGCCAGTGCACCCGTATGGAGCTCCTACGAGCAGTACTTC.

The chain carries TRBV9 and TRBJ2-1; TRBD2 aligns across 7 bases. Germline loops: CDR1 SGDLS, CDR2 YYNGEE. J was trimmed by 9 bases and V by 3 bases; bases with no gene match: 15. This CDR3 spans 16 amino acids. The CDR3: CASSGHGGFRAGEQFF. CDR3 DNA sequence: TGTGCCAGCAGCGGACACGGGGGGTTTCGTGCGGGTGAGCAGTTCTTC. Using reference TRBV9 and TRBJ2-1 for the parts outside the CDR3, the full variable domain is DSGVTQTPKHLITATGQRVTLRCSPRSGDLSVYWYQQSLDQGLQFLIQYYNGEERAKGNILERFSAQQFPDLHSELNLSSLELGDSALYFCASSGHGGFRAGEQFFGPGTRLTVL.

This chain joins TRBV5-1 and TRBJ2-5, with D tentatively TRBD1 or TRBD2 (5 bases each). The V and J ends lost 4 bases and 4 bases respectively, with 11 bases between them. The V gene's germline CDR1 is SGHRS and CDR2 YFSETQ. The CDR3 is 13 residues long. The CDR3 DNA sequence: TGCGCCAGCAGCAGGGACGTCCTAGAGACCCAGTACTTC. It codes for CASSRDVLETQYF.

This chain connects TRBV12-3 or TRBV12-4 to TRBJ1-2; D call uncertain. The CDR3 runs to 15 residues. V was shortened by 5 bases and J by 3 bases, with 16 bases between the two germline ends. The CDR3 DNA follows: TGTGCCAGCAGTGGACCGTGGGGAGTCGACTATGGCTACACCTTC. Translation gives CASSGPWGVDYGYTF.

The rearrangement uses TRBV4-1 and TRBJ2-7; D possibly uses TRBD1 or TRBD2 (5 bases each). Trimming removed 1 base at V and 0 bases at J, with 13 bases between. The CDR3 is 16 residues long. Germline-derived CDR1 and CDR2 are MGHRA and YSYEKL. CDR3 nucleotides: TGCGCCAGCAGCCAAGTCGGGACGCGGGTCTCCTACGAGCAGTACTTC. Its translation is CASSQVGTRVSYEQYF.

The chain is built from TRBV20-1 and TRBJ2-3, with D possibly matching TRBD1 (6 bases). The CDR3 covers 12 residues. The germline gives CDR1 DFQATT, CDR2 SNEGSKA (reference sequence). The CDR3 region is CRLRGDRDTQYF. As DNA, the CDR3 is TGCCGCCTCCGGGGCGACAGGGATACGCAGTATTTT.

A single count supports this clonotype. V is TRBV29-1 and J is TRBJ1-1, with D perhaps TRBD1 (5 bases). The germline gives CDR1 SQVTM, CDR2 ANQGSEA. The CDR3 consists of 13 residues. V dropped 4 bases and J dropped 4 bases, with 13 bases sitting between them. The CDR3: CSVASREGTEAFF. Written as DNA, the CDR3 is TGCAGCGTTGCATCCAGGGAGGGCACTGAAGCTTTCTTT. Full variable domain (rest looked up from reference TRBV29-1 and TRBJ1-1): SAVISQKPSRDICQRGTSLTIQCQVDSQVTMMFWYRQQPGQSLTLIATANQGSEATYESGFVIDKFPISRPNLTFSTLTVSNMSPEDSSIYLCSVASREGTEAFFGQGTRLTVV.

On this clonotype: A much larger clone sits a single nucleotide away, making a read error possible. The J gene is TRBJ2-5, the V gene TRBV11-1, with 8 nucleotides matching TRBD1. CDR1 SGHAT and CDR2 FQDESV come from the germline V gene (reference sequence). This CDR3 is 14 amino acids long. V lost 5 bases, J lost 11 bases, and 13 bases stayed unmatched. The CDR3 protein is CASSRTGNYNEQYF. The CDR3 DNA follows: TGTGCCAGCAGCAGGACAGGGAACTACAATGAGCAGTACTTC.

This clonotype was counted between two and nine times. The V call is TRBV3-1, the J call TRBJ1-2, with TRBD1 matching over 11 bases. The junction had 2 bases not matched to a gene; V was cut back by 3 bases and J by 2 bases. Germline V gene data show CDR1 as LGHDT and CDR2 as YNNKEL (reference sequence). The CDR3 covers 15 residues. As DNA, the CDR3 is TGTGCCAGCAGCCACCGGACAGGGGGCAACTATGGCTACACCTTC. Protein: CASSHRTGGNYGYTF.

This clonotype was detected once. The chain carries TRBV6-5 and TRBJ2-7; D perhaps matches TRBD2 (5 bases). This CDR3 contains 14 residues. The germline CDR1 and CDR2 sequences are MNHEY and SVGAGI. Trimming removed 6 bases at V and 3 bases at J, with 15 bases between. The CDR3, as DNA: TGTGCCAGCAGACGGACTTTTTCGGGCTACGAGCAGTACTTC. Translation: CASRRTFSGYEQYF.

This clonotype was seen at least ten times. The chain is built from TRBV29-1 and TRBJ2-5; unclear D gene. The CDR3 runs to 13 residues. Germline CDR1 is SQVTM and CDR2 is ANQGSEA. The V and J ends lost 7 bases and 2 bases respectively, with 14 bases between them. CDR3 nucleotides: TGCAGCGCCTGGTGGGAACCGCAAGAGACCCAGTACTTC. Protein sequence: CSAWWEPQETQYF.

The V gene is TRBV20-1, the J gene TRBJ2-3; no clear D. The CDR3 spans 11 residues. Germline V gene lookup returns CDR1 DFQATT and CDR2 SNEGSKA (reference sequence). Trimming cost V 2 bases and J 5 bases, with 5 bases left between them. The chain's CDR3 is CSARPGDTQYF. CDR3 sequence (DNA): TGCAGTGCTAGACCCGGAGATACGCAGTATTTT.

The rearrangement joins TRBV7-2 to TRBJ2-2, with 12 bases that match TRBD1. Trimming removed 4 bases from V and 3 bases from J; junction bases left unmatched: 12. CDR1 SGHTA and CDR2 FQGNSA come from the germline V gene. This CDR3 spans 19 amino acids. The CDR3 is CASSWRDRGHPAYTGELFF. The CDR3 nucleotides are TGTGCCAGCAGCTGGCGGGACAGGGGGCATCCAGCGTACACCGGGGAGCTGTTTTTT. Supplemented by reference TRBV7-2 and TRBJ2-2, the full variable domain reads GAGVSQSPSNKVTEKGKDVELRCDPISGHTALYWYRQSLGQGLEFLIYFQGNSAPDKSGLPSDRFSAERTGGSVSTLTIQRTQQEDSAVYLCASSWRDRGHPAYTGELFFGEGSRLTVL.

This clonotype was detected only a few times. The rearrangement links TRBV7-8 to TRBJ1-5; D is perhaps TRBD1 (6 bases). Germline loops: CDR1 SGHVS, CDR2 FQNEAQ. Trimming removed 7 bases at V and 7 bases at J, with 20 bases between. This CDR3 has 15 residues. CDR3 region: CASNWGRGVDQPQHF. DNA of the CDR3: TGTGCCAGCAACTGGGGGCGGGGAGTAGACCAGCCCCAGCATTTT.

This clonotype was counted between two and nine times. The chain uses TRBV12-3 or TRBV12-4 and TRBJ2-3; the match to TRBD1 covers 10 bases. The CDR3 length is 16 residues. V was clipped by 6 bases and J by 4 bases; unmatched bases: 10. CDR3 DNA: TGTGCCAGCAGCTTGGACCGGGACAGGGGATCAGATACGCAGTATTTT. Residues: CASSLDRDRGSDTQYF.

This clonotype was found a few times. CDR3: CAISDSTGTGSFNEQFF. CDR3 nucleotides: TGTGCCATCAGTGATAGCACCGGGACAGGGAGTTTTAATGAGCAGTTCTTC. This chain connects TRBV10-3 to TRBJ2-1; the match to TRBD1 covers 9 bases. From germline, CDR1 is ENHRY and CDR2 SYGVKD. This CDR3 region has 17 residues. J was trimmed by 7 bases and V by 3 bases; bases with no gene match: 13.

Only a few counts were recorded for this clonotype. V gene TRBV20-1 combines with J gene TRBJ2-7; the match to TRBD2 covers 10 bases. The J call may be in error: the DNA end matches TRBJ2-5 better. CDR1 and CDR2 from the germline V gene are DFQATT and SNEGSKA (reference sequence). The CDR3 loop spans 13 amino acids. DNA for the CDR3: TGCAGCCCCCTCCCAGCGGGGGGGGAGACCCAGTACTTC. It yields the protein CSPLPAGGETQYF.

The V and J genes are TRBV15 and TRBJ1-2; a weak D match, TRBD1 (6 bases). V lost 1 base and J lost 8, with 17 bases in between. CDR3 length: 15 amino acids. The V gene's germline CDR1 is LNHNV and CDR2 YYDKDF (reference sequence). CDR3 amino acids: CATSRVDSRSYGYTF. Here the CDR3 DNA reads TGTGCCACCAGCAGAGTGGACAGCCGGTCCTACGGCTACACCTTC.

The chain carries TRBV5-1 and TRBJ2-4; 9 bases are shared with TRBD2. This CDR3 region has 15 residues. The V gene end was trimmed by 0 bases and the J gene end by 13 bases; junction bases not matched to a gene: 11. Germline V gives CDR1 SGHRS, CDR2 YFSETQ. CDR3 nucleotides: TGCGCCAGCAGCTTGGAATCTAGCGGGGCTGATGAGCAGTACTTC. Protein sequence: CASSLESSGADEQYF.

The chain recombines TRBV6-1 with TRBJ2-3, with 8 bases identical to TRBD1. The CDR3 length is 19 residues. J gave up 2 bases and V 6 bases, and 19 bases lay outside the gene matches. Germline V gene lookup returns CDR1 MNHNS and CDR2 SASEGT. CDR3 region: CASSPLPGGASLTTDTQYF. In DNA form, the CDR3 reads TGTGCCAGCAGCCCCCTCCCAGGGGGCGCGAGTTTAACCACAGATACGCAGTATTTT.